A selection of T cell receptor beta chains follows, all from one sample in a study of cytomegalovirus exposure and HLA in healthy donors. Produced via immunoSEQ multiplex PCR; TCRdb's table is partial and in-frame only. This table holds 150,000 or so clones, 80% to 90% found once. Material: PBMCs. These TCRs come from a woman under 40 in good health and CMV-seropositive. The CDR3 runs from the conserved cysteine through the conserved F or W. The D gene is left open where the match is weak. Some rows mark clone size as missing; the rest say once, few, many or name a class of expanded clone.

size: NA
D: NA
V: TRBV7-9
J: TRBJ2-1
DNA: TGTGCCAGCAGCTTGAGGATGGAAGCTGAGCAGTTCTTC
CDR3: CASSLRMEAEQFF

size: NA
D: TRBD2
V: TRBV10-1
J: TRBJ2-2
DNA: TGCGCCAGCAGTGAGAGTGGTAGCGGGAGATCCGGGGAGCTGTTTTTT
CDR3: CASSESGSGRSGELFF

size: NA
D: NA
V: TRBV6-1
J: TRBJ2-5
DNA: TGTGCCAGCAGGGGTCGGGGGGCAGAGACCCAGTACTTC
CDR3: CASRGRGAETQYF

size: NA
D: NA
V: TRBV6-5
J: TRBJ1-1
DNA: TGTGCCAGCAGTTACCGTGGGCATCAGGGGGCTTTCTTT
CDR3: CASSYRGHQGAFF

size: NA
D: TRBD1
V: TRBV5-1
J: TRBJ2-5
DNA: TGCGCCAGCAGACCCATCGAGGGGGCGGTTCGAGAGACCCAGTACTTC
CDR3: CASRPIEGAVRETQYF

size: NA
D: TRBD2
V: TRBV27
J: TRBJ2-7
DNA: TGTGCCAGCAGTTGGACTAGCGGGAGTGACGAGCAGTACTTC
CDR3: CASSWTSGSDEQYF

size: NA
D: TRBD2
V: TRBV13
J: TRBJ2-1
DNA: TGTGCCAGCAGCTTTGGGACTAGCGGTACGAATGAGCAGTTCTTC
CDR3: CASSFGTSGTNEQFF

size: NA
D: NA
V: TRBV29-1
J: TRBJ2-7
DNA: TGCAGCGTTGGCGTTAGAATAAACTACGAGCAGTACTTC
CDR3: CSVGVRINYEQYF

size: NA
D: TRBD2
V: TRBV29-1
J: TRBJ2-3
DNA: TGCAGCGTTCTAGGACTAGCGGGAGTCATATCAGATACGCAGTATTTT
CDR3: CSVLGLAGVISDTQYF

size: once
D: TRBD2
V: TRBV6-5
J: TRBJ2-2
DNA: TGTGCCAGCAGTTATCTAGCGGGAGGGTACACCGGGGAGCTGTTTTTT
CDR3: CASSYLAGGYTGELFF

size: NA
D: NA
V: TRBV29-1
J: TRBJ2-7
DNA: TGCAGCGCCGCGGAGGGGACGAGCTCCTACGAGCAGTACTTC
CDR3: CSAAEGTSSYEQYF

size: NA
D: TRBD1
V: TRBV4-1
J: TRBJ2-1
DNA: TGCGCCAGCAGCCAAGATACAGGGGACAGTTACAATGAGCAGTTCTTC
CDR3: CASSQDTGDSYNEQFF

size: NA
D: TRBD2
V: TRBV18
J: TRBJ2-3
DNA: TGTGCCAGCAAGACTAGCGGAGTCACAGATACGCAGTATTTT
CDR3: CASKTSGVTDTQYF

size: NA
D: NA
V: TRBV27
J: TRBJ2-1
DNA: TGTGCCAGCAGAGGACATCTCTGGCCCAATGAGCAGTTCTTC
CDR3: CASRGHLWPNEQFF

size: few
D: NA
V: TRBV5-4
J: TRBJ2-1
DNA: TGTGCCAGCAGCCCGGACGGGAGCTCCTACAATGAGCAGTTCTTC
CDR3: CASSPDGSSYNEQFF

size: NA
D: NA
V: TRBV2
J: TRBJ1-1
DNA: TGTGCCAGCAGTGACACCCTACCAGAAGCTTTCTTT
CDR3: CASSDTLPEAFF

size: NA
D: NA
V: TRBV4-2
J: TRBJ2-7
DNA: TGTGCCAGCAGCCAAGATATTACCTACGAGCAGTACTTC
CDR3: CASSQDITYEQYF

size: NA
D: NA
V: TRBV27
J: TRBJ2-3
DNA: TGTGCCAGCAGTGTCGTGGGGAGGGATACGCAGTATTTT
CDR3: CASSVVGRDTQYF

size: NA
D: TRBD2
V: TRBV2
J: TRBJ2-1
DNA: TGTGCCAGCAGACCGACTAGCGGGGGGATCAATGAGCAGTTCTTC
CDR3: CASRPTSGGINEQFF

size: NA
D: NA
V: TRBV11-2
J: TRBJ2-3
DNA: TGTGCCAGCAGCTTAGCAACAGATACGCAGTATTTT
CDR3: CASSLATDTQYF

size: NA
D: NA
V: TRBV2
J: TRBJ1-5
DNA: TGTGCCAGCAGCGGGGAACGGCGGAATCAGCCCCAGCATTTT
CDR3: CASSGERRNQPQHF

size: NA
D: NA
V: TRBV5-1
J: TRBJ2-1
DNA: TGCGCCAGCAGCTTGGCCGGCGGGATAGGCAATGAGCAGTTCTTC
CDR3: CASSLAGGIGNEQFF

size: NA
D: NA
V: TRBV15
J: TRBJ2-5
DNA: TGTGCCACCAGCAGAGACCGGAGACTACATCAAGAGACCCAGTACTTC
CDR3: CATSRDRRLHQETQYF

size: once
D: NA
V: TRBV6-4
J: TRBJ1-1
DNA: TGTGCCAGCAGTGAGAGCAGGTCAGGTGAAGCTTTCTTT
CDR3: CASSESRSGEAFF

size: NA
D: TRBD1
V: TRBV2
J: TRBJ2-1
DNA: TGTGCCAGCAGCGCGACAGGGGGGGCCTACAATGAGCAGTTCTTC
CDR3: CASSATGGAYNEQFF

size: NA
D: NA
V: TRBV23-1
J: TRBJ1-3
DNA: TGCGCCAGCAGTCGCGAGGGCTCAGCCACGCACACCATATATTTT
CDR3: CASSREGSATHTIYF